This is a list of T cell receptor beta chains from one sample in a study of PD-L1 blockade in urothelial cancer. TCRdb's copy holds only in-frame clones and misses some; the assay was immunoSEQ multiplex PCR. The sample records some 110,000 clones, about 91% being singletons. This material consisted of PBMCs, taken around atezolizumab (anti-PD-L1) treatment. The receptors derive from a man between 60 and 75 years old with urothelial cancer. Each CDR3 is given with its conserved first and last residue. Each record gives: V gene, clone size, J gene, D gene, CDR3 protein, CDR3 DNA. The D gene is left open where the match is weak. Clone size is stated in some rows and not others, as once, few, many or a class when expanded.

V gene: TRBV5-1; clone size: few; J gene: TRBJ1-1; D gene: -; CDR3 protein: CASSWKRGTEAFF; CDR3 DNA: TGCGCCAGCAGCTGGAAAAGAGGCACTGAAGCTTTCTTT
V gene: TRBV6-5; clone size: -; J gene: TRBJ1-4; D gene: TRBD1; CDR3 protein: CASSYSGTGNEKLFF; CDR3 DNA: TGTGCCAGCAGTTACTCTGGGACAGGAAATGAAAAACTGTTTTTT
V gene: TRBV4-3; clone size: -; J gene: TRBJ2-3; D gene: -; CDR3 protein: CASSQDLRTDTQYF; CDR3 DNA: TGCGCCAGCAGCCAAGATCTCCGCACAGATACGCAGTATTTT
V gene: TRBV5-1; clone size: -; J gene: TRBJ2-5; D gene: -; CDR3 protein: CASSLGHNQETQYF; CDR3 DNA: TGCGCCAGCAGCTTAGGACATAACCAAGAGACCCAGTACTTC
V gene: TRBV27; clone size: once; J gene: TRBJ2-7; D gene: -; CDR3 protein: CASSYTSAYEQYF; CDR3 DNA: TGTGCCAGCAGTTACACGAGCGCCTACGAGCAGTACTTC
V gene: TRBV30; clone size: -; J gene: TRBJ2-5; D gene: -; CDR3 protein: CAWSVSGQETQYF; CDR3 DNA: TGTGCCTGGAGTGTGTCAGGGCAGGAGACCCAGTACTTC
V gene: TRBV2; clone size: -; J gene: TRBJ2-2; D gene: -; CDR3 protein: CASSEGRGYTGELFF; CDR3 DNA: TGTGCCAGCAGTGAAGGGAGGGGCTACACCGGGGAGCTGTTTTTT
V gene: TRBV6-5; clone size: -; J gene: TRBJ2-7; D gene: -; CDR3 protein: CASSPGIPGEQYF; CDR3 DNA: TGTGCCAGCAGTCCTGGGATCCCAGGGGAGCAGTACTTC
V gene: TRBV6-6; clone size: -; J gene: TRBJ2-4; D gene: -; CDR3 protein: CASTCRPRVAKNIQYF; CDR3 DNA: TGTGCCAGCACCTGCCGACCGAGGGTAGCCAAAAACATTCAGTACTTC
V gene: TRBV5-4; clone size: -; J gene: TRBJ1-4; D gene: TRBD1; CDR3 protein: CASSGQGRDEKLFF; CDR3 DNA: TGTGCCAGCAGCGGACAGGGTCGGGATGAAAAACTGTTTTTT
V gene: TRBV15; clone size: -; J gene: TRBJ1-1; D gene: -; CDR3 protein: CATSTGVNTEAFF; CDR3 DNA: TGTGCCACCAGCACAGGGGTGAACACTGAAGCTTTCTTT
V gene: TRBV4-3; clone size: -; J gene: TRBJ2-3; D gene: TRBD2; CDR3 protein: CASSKDWTSEGDTQYF; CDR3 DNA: TGCGCCAGCAGCAAAGATTGGACTAGCGAGGGAGATACGCAGTATTTT
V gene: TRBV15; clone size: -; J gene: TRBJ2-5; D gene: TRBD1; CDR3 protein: CATSRTPTGVEETQYF; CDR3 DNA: TGTGCCACCAGCAGGACCCCTACAGGGGTCGAAGAGACCCAGTACTTC
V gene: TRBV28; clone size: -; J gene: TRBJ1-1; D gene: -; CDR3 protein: CASSPRQAGTEAFF; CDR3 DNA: TGTGCCAGCAGTCCCAGACAGGCCGGCACTGAAGCTTTCTTT
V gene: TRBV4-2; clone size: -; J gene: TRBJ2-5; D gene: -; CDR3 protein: CASSQGDMGQETQYF; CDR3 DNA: TGTGCCAGCAGCCAAGGGGACATGGGCCAAGAGACCCAGTACTTC
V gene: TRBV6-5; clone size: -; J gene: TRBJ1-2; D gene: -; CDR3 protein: CASRFRVNYGYTF; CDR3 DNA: TGTGCCAGCAGGTTCCGGGTCAACTATGGCTACACCTTC
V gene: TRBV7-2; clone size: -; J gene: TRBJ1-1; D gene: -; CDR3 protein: CASSLPGMNTEAFF; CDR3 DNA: TGTGCCAGCAGCTTACCCGGGATGAACACTGAAGCTTTCTTT
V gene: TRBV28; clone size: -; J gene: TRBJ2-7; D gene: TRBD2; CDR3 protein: CASSLVAGATKQYF; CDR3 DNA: TGTGCCAGCAGTTTAGTAGCGGGGGCTACGAAGCAGTACTTC
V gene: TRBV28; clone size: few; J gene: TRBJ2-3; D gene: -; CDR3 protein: CASTILRGGTDTQYF; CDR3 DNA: TGTGCCAGCACCATCCTCAGGGGTGGAACAGATACGCAGTATTTT
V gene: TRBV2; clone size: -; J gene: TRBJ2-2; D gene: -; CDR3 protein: CASAGTAGQGNTGELFF; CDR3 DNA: TGTGCCAGCGCTGGAACGGCCGGGCAGGGGAACACCGGGGAGCTGTTTTTT
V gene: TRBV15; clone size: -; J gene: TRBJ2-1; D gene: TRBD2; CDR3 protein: CATAGTTPSNEQFF; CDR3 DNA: TGTGCCACGGCCGGGACTACCCCCTCGAATGAGCAGTTCTTC
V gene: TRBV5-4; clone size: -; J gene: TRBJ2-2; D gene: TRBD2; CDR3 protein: CASSLGLEAGGELFF; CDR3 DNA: TGTGCCAGCAGCTTAGGACTAGAGGCGGGCGGGGAGCTGTTTTTT
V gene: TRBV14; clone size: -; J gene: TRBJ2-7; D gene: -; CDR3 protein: CASRITGLREQYF; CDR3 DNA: TGTGCCAGCAGGATCACAGGGTTGAGGGAGCAGTACTTC
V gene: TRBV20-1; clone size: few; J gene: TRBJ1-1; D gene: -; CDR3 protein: CSARTEGAFF; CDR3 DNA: TGCAGTGCTAGGACGGAGGGGGCTTTCTTT
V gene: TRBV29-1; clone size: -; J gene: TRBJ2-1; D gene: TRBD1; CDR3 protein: CSVGGQGGDEQFF; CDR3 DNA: TGCAGCGTGGGGGGACAGGGGGGGGATGAGCAGTTCTTC
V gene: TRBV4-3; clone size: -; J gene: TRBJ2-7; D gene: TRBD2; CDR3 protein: CASSQEKVAGHEQYF; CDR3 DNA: TGCGCCAGCAGCCAAGAGAAGGTAGCGGGGCATGAGCAGTACTTC
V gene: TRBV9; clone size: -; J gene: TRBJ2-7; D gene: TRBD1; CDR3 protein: CASSTGQGSPNKQYF; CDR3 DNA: TGTGCCAGCAGCACCGGACAGGGAAGCCCCAATAAGCAGTACTTC
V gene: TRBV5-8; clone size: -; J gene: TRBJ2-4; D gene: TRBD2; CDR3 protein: CASSFGGVAKNIQYF; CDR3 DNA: TGTGCCAGCAGCTTCGGGGGGGTGGCCAAAAACATTCAGTACTTC
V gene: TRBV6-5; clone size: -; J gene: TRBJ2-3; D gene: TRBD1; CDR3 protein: CASRQTGLDTQYF; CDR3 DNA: TGTGCCAGCAGGCAGACAGGGCTAGATACGCAGTATTTT
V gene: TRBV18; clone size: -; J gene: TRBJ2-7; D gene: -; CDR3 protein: CASSPIRVHEQYF; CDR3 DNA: TGTGCCAGCTCACCAATCAGGGTCCACGAGCAGTACTTC
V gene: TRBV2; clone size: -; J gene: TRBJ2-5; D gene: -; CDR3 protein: CASSYSARETQYF; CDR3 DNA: TGTGCCAGCAGTTATAGCGCCCGAGAGACCCAGTACTTC
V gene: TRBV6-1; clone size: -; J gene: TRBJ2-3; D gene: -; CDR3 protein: CASSGQETSTDTQYF; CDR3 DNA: TGTGCCAGCAGTGGACAGGAGACTAGCACAGATACGCAGTATTTT
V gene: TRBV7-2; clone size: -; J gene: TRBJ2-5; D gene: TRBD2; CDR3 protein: CASSLSPSGSVETQYF; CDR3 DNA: TGTGCCAGCAGCTTATCTCCTAGCGGGAGTGTCGAGACCCAGTACTTC
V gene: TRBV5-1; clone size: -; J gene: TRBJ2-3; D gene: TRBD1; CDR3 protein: CASSLAGGFGDTQYF; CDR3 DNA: TGCGCCAGCAGCTTGGCAGGGGGCTTCGGAGATACGCAGTATTTT
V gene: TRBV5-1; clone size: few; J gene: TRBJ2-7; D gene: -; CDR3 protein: CASSRGGDSYEQYF; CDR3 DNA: TGCGCCAGCAGCCGTGGGGGCGACTCCTACGAGCAGTACTTC
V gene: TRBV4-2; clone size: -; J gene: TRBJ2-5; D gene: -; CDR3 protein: CASSQEGGQSTGGTQYF; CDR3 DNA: TGTGCCAGCAGCCAAGAAGGGGGCCAATCAACCGGGGGAACCCAGTACTTC
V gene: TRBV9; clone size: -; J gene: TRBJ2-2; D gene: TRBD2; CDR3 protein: CASSPRGGHGELFF; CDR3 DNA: TGTGCCAGCAGCCCCCGGGGGGGCCACGGGGAGCTGTTTTTT
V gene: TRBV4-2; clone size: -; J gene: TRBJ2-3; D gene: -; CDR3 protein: CASSPGGLLTDTQYF; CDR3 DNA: TGTGCCAGCAGCCCCGGGGGACTTCTCACAGATACGCAGTATTTT
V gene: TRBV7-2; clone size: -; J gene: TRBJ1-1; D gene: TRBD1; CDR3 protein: CASSFPDGDRGNTEAFF; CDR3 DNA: TGTGCCAGCAGCTTCCCAGATGGCGACAGGGGGAACACTGAAGCTTTCTTT
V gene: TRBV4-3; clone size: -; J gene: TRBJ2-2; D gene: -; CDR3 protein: CASSQDSLNTGELFF; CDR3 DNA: TGCGCCAGCAGCCAAGACAGTCTGAACACCGGGGAGCTGTTTTTT
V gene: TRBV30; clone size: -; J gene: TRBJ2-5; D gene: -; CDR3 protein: CAWSKSWTGGVETQYF; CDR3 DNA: TGTGCCTGGAGTAAATCTTGGACAGGCGGGGTTGAGACCCAGTACTTC
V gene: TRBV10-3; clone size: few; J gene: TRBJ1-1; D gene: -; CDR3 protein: CAHAAQAAPSTEAFF; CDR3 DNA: TGTGCCCACGCTGCGCAGGCCGCACCGAGTACTGAAGCTTTCTTT
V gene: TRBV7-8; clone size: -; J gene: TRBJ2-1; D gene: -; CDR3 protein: CASSLFSGQTYNEQFF; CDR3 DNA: TGTGCCAGCAGCTTATTCTCTGGACAGACCTACAATGAGCAGTTCTTC